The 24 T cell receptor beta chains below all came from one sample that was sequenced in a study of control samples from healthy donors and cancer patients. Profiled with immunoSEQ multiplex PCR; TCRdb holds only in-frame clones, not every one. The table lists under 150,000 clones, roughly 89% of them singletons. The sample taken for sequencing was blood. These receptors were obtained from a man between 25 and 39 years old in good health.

The CDR3: CASSETGGRGYTF. In nucleotides, the CDR3 is TGTGCCAGCAGTGAAACAGGGGGCCGGGGCTACACCTTC. The chain carries TRBV25-1 and TRBJ1-2, with 9 bases matching TRBD1. Looked up from germline, CDR1 is MGHDK and CDR2 is SYGVNS. The CDR3 is 13 residues long. The V and J ends lost 2 bases and 8 bases, in that order; junction bases with no gene match: 3.

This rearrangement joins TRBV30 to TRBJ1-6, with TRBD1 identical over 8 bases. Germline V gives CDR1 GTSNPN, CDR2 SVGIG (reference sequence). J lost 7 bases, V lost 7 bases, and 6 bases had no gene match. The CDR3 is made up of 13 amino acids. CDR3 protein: CASDRVRNSPLHF. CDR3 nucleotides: TGTGCCTCGGACAGGGTGCGGAATTCACCCCTCCACTTT.

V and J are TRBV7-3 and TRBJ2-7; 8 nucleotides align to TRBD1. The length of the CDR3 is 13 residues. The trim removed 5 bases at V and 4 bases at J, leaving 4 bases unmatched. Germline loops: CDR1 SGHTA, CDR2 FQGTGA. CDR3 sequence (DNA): TGTGCCAGCAGCCGGACAGGGAAATACGAGCAGTACTTC. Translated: CASSRTGKYEQYF. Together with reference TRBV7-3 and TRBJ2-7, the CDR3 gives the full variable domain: GAGVSQTPSNKVTEKGKYVELRCDPISGHTALYWYRQSLGQGPEFLIYFQGTGAADDSGLPNDRFFAVRPEGSVSTLKIQRTERGDSAVYLCASSRTGKYEQYFGPGTRLTVT.

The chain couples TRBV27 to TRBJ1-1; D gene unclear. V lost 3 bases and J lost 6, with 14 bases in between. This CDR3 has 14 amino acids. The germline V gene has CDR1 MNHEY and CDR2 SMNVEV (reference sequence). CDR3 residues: CASSFQGNWAEAFF. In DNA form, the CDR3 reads TGTGCCAGCAGTTTCCAAGGGAATTGGGCTGAAGCTTTCTTT.

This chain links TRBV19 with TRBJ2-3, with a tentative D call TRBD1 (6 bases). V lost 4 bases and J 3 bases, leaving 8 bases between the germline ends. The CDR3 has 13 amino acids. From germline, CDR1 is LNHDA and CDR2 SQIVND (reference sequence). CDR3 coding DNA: TGTGCCAGTAGTACAGGGGAGACAGATACGCAGTATTTT. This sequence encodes CASSTGETDTQYF.

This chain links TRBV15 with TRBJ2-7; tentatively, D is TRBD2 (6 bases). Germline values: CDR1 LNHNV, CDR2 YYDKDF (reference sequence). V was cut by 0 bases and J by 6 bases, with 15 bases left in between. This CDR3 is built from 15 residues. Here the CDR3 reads CATSRDRAGLGEQYF. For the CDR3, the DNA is TGTGCCACCAGCAGAGATCGAGCGGGTTTGGGCGAGCAGTACTTC.

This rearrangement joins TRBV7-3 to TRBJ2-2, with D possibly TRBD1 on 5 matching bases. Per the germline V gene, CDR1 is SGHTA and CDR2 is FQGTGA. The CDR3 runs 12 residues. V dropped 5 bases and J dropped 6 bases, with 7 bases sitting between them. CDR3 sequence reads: CASSHRSGELFF. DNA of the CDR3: TGTGCCAGCAGCCACAGGTCCGGGGAGCTGTTTTTT. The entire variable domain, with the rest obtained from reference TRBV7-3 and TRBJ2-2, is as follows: GAGVSQTPSNKVTEKGKYVELRCDPISGHTALYWYRQSLGQGPEFLIYFQGTGAADDSGLPNDRFFAVRPEGSVSTLKIQRTERGDSAVYLCASSHRSGELFFGEGSRLTVL.

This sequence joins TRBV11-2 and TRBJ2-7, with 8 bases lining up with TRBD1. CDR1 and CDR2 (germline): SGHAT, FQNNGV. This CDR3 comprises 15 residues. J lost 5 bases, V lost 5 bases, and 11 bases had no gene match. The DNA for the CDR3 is TGTGCCAGCAGCACAAGAGGACAGGGAGATGACGAGCAGTACTTC. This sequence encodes CASSTRGQGDDEQYF.

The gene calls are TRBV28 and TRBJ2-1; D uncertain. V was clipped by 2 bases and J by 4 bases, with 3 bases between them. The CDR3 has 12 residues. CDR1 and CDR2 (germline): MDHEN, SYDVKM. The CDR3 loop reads CASSLNYNEQFF. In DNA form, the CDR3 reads TGTGCCAGCAGTTTAAATTACAATGAGCAGTTCTTC.

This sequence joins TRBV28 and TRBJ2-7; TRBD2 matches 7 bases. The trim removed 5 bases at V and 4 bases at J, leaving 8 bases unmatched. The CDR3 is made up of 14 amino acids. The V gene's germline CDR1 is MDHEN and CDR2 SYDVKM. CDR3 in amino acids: CASSGVGTIYEQYF. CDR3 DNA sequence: TGTGCCAGCAGTGGCGTCGGGACTATTTACGAGCAGTACTTC.

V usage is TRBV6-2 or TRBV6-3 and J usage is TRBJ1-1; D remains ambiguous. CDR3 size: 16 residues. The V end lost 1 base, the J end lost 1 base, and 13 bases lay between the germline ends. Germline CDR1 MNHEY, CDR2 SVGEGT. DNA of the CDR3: TGTGCCAGCAGTTACTATTTGGACCGGGCGAACACTGAAGCTTTCTTT. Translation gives CASSYYLDRANTEAFF.

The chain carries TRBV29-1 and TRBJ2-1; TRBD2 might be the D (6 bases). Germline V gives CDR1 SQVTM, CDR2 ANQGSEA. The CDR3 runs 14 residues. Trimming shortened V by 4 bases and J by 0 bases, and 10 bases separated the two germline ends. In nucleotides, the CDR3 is TGCAGCGTTGCCCGGGACTTCTCCTACAATGAGCAGTTCTTC. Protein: CSVARDFSYNEQFF.

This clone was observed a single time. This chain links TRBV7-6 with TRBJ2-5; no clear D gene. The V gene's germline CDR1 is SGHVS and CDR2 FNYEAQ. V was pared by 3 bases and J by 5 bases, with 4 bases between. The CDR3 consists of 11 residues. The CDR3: CASSFQETQYF. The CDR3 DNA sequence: TGTGCCAGCAGCTTCCAGGAGACCCAGTACTTC. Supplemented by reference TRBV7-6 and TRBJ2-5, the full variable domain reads GAGVSQSPRYKVTKRGQDVALRCDPISGHVSLYWYRQALGQGPEFLTYFNYEAQQDKSGLPNDRFSAERPEGSISTLTIQRTEQRDSAMYRCASSFQETQYFGPGTRLLVL.

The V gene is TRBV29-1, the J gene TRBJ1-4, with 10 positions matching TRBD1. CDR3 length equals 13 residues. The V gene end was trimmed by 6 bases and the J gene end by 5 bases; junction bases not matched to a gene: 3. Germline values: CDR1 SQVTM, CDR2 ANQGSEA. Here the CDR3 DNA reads TGCAGCGTGAAGGGACAGGGGAATGAAAAACTGTTTTTT. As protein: CSVKGQGNEKLFF.

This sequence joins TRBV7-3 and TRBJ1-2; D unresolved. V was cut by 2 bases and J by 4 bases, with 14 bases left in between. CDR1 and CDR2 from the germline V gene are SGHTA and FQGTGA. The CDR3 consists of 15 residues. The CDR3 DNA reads TGTGCCAGCAGCTTATCTCGAATAGGCATCTATGGCTACACCTTC. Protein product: CASSLSRIGIYGYTF. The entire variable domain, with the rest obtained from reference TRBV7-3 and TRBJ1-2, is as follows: GAGVSQTPSNKVTEKGKYVELRCDPISGHTALYWYRQSLGQGPEFLIYFQGTGAADDSGLPNDRFFAVRPEGSVSTLKIQRTERGDSAVYLCASSLSRIGIYGYTFGSGTRLTVV.

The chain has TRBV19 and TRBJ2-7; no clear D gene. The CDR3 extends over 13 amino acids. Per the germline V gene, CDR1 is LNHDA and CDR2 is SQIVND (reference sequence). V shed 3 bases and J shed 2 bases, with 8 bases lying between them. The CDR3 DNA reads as TGTGCCAGTAGTATGCACATGACCTACGAGCAGTACTTC. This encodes CASSMHMTYEQYF.

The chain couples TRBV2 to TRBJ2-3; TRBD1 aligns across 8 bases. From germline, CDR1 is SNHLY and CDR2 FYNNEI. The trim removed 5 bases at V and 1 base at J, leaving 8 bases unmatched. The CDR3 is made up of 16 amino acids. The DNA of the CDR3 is TGTGCCAGCAGTCCCCGCAGGGGGCAGGGCACAGATACGCAGTATTTT. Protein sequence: CASSPRRGQGTDTQYF.

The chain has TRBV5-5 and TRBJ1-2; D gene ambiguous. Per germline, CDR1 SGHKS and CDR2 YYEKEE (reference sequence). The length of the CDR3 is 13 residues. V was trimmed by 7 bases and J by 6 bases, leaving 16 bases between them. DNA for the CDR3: TGTGCCAGCCACGCTGGAGTGGGAGATGGCTACACCTTC. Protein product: CASHAGVGDGYTF.

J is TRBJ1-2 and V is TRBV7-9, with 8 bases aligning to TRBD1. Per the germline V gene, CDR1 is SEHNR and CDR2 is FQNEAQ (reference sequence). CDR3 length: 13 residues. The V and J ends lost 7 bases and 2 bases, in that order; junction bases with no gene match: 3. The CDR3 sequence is CASTRDRNYGYTF. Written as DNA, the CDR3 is TGTGCCAGCACACGGGACAGGAACTATGGCTACACCTTC.

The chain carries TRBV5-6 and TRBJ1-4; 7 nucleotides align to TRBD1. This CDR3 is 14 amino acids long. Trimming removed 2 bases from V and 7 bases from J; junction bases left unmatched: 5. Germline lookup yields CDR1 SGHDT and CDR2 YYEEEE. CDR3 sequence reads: CASSFRQGGEKLFF. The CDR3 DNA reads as TGTGCCAGCAGCTTTCGACAGGGAGGTGAAAAACTGTTTTTT.

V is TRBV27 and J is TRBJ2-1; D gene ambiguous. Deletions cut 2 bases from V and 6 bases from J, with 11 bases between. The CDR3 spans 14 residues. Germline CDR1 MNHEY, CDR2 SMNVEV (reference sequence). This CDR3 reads CASSLGIAVNEQFF. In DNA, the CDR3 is TGTGCCAGCAGTTTAGGAATAGCTGTCAATGAGCAGTTCTTC.

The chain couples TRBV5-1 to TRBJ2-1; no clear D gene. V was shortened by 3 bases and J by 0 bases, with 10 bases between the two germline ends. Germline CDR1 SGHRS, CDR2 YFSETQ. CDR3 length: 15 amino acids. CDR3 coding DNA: TGCGCCAGCAGCTCCAGTTCTTCCTCCTACAATGAGCAGTTCTTC. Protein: CASSSSSSSYNEQFF.

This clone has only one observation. The CDR3 DNA sequence: TGTGCCAGCAGCCGGCTGGGGGCTGCGGAGCTGTTTTTT. Translating gives CASSRLGAAELFF. The chain employs TRBV3-1 (or the pseudogene TRBV3-2) and TRBJ2-2, with a possible D match to TRBD1 (6 bases). The CDR3 length is 13 residues. Germline values: CDR1 LGHDT, CDR2 YNNKEL (reference sequence). The V end lost 4 bases, the J end lost 10 bases, and 13 bases lay between the germline ends.

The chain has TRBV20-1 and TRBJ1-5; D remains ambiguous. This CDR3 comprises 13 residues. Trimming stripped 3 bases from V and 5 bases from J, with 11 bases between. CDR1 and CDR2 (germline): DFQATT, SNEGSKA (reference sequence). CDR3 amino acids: CSASGEAHQPQHF. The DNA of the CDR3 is TGCAGTGCTAGTGGGGAGGCTCATCAGCCCCAGCATTTT.